This T cell receptor (beta chain) was captured in a study of technical replicates of blood from four donors. CDR1 SGHAT and CDR2 FQNNGV come from the germline V gene. J lost 13 bases, V lost 8 bases, and 18 bases had no gene match. The CDR3 totals 14 residues. Measured with immunoSEQ multiplex PCR; TCRdb has only the in-frame clones, and not every one. The data contain 17,000 or so clones, roughly nine tenths of them singletons. This clone was counted a single time. This clonotype originated in a human donor in good health. The rearrangement uses TRBV11-2 and TRBJ2-7, with 9 bases fitting TRBD2. The sequencing sample was made of PBMCs. CDR3 DNA: TGTGCCAGCGGACCCCCGCAGACTAGCGGAGTCCCCTACTTC. This codes for CASGPPQTSGVPYF.